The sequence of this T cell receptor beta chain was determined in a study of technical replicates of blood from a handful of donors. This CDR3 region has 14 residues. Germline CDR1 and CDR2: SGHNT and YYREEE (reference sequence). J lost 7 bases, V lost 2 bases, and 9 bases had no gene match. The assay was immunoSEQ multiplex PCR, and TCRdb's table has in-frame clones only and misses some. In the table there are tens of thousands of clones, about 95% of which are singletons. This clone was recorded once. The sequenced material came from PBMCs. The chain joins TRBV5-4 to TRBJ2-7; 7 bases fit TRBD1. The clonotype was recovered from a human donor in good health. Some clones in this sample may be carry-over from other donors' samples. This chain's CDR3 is CASSLRQGVGEQYF. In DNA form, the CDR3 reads TGTGCCAGCAGCTTAAGACAGGGTGTGGGAGAGCAGTACTTC. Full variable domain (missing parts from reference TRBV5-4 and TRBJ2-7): ETGVTQSPTHLIKTRGQQVTLRCSSQSGHNTVSWYQQALGQGPQFIFQYYREEENGRGNFPPRFSGLQFPNYSSELNVNALELDDSALYLCASSLRQGVGEQYFGPGTRLTVT.